This passage covers 21 T cell receptor beta chains from one sample sequenced in a study of prognosis after radiotherapy for stage I lung cancer. Genomic DNA provided the template from which TCR beta CDR3 was amplified by two-round multiplex PCR. Gene-specific TRBV and TRBJ primers were used in PCR round one. MiXCR, applied by TCRdb to the multiplex PCR reads, yields one record per CDR3 protein. The sample yields more than 30,000 distinct CDR3 sequences, under 35% seen once. The material was PBMCs, obtained before or after stereotactic body radiation therapy (not recorded which). These receptors all come from a donor aged 50 or older with non-small cell lung cancer.

This clonotype appeared many times. The chain employs TRBV6-4 and TRBJ2-1; 8 nucleotides match TRBD1. CDR3 size: 13 residues. Germline V gene lookup returns CDR1 MRHNA and CDR2 SNTAGT. After removal of 2 bases from V and 9 bases from J, the junction contained 3 bases not matched to a gene. Here the CDR3 DNA reads TGTGCCAGCAGTGACGACAGGGGCGGTGAGCAGTTCTTC. Translating gives CASSDDRGGEQFF.

This clonotype has only one observation. Germline is not matched at one junction end, which may reflect a read error. This chain connects TRBV7-9 to TRBJ2-2; 10 bases map to TRBD2. The CDR3 has 16 residues. Looked up from germline, CDR1 is SEHNR and CDR2 is FQNEAQ (reference sequence). The DNA for the CDR3 is TGTGCCGGCAGCTTACTAGCGGGGACTAACACCGGGGAGCTGTTTTTT. Its translation is CAGSLLAGTNTGELFF.

As concerns this clonotype: A read error may explain this, as a much larger clone is one base away. The chain carries TRBV29-1 and TRBJ2-7; perhaps D is TRBD1 or TRBD2 (5 bases each). V lost 6 bases and J 7 bases, leaving 19 bases between the germline ends. The germline CDR1 and CDR2 sequences are SQVTM and ANQGSEA. The CDR3 loop spans 13 amino acids. DNA of the CDR3: TGCAGCGTCTCCGGGACGGTTACGGGGGAGCAGTACTTC. Protein sequence: CSVSGTVTGEQYF.

This clonotype was seen more than once but under ten times. A far larger clone is just one base off, so this is likely a read error. CDR3 nucleotides: TGTGCCAGCAGTTACCGGACAGGGGAAGGGTCCAACGTCCTGACTTTC. Protein product: CASSYRTGEGSNVLTF. The chain couples TRBV6-9 to TRBJ2-6; 9 nucleotides align to TRBD1. The CDR3 has 16 residues. V shed 3 bases and J 8 bases; nucleotides not matched to a gene: 8. Germline CDR1 MNHGY, CDR2 SVAAGI.

This sequence joins TRBV5-6 and TRBJ2-5, with D perhaps matching TRBD1 (6 bases). The germline CDR1 and CDR2 sequences are SGHDT and YYEEEE. This CDR3 spans 14 amino acids. V was shortened by 8 bases and J by 4 bases, with 18 bases between the two germline ends. For the CDR3, the DNA is TGTGCCAGAAGCGAAAATACAGGGTCAGAGACCCAGTACTTC. This encodes CARSENTGSETQYF.

There are many counts of this clonotype. J is TRBJ2-5 and V is TRBV14; D is unclear. Germline V gene lookup returns CDR1 SGHDN and CDR2 FVKESK. The length of the CDR3 is 12 residues. V shed 1 base and J shed 8 bases, with 8 bases lying between them. The CDR3 protein is CASSQGRNTQYF. CDR3 in DNA: TGTGCCAGCAGCCAAGGACGGAATACCCAGTACTTC.

Comments on this clonotype: A far larger clone is one base from this, pointing to a likely read error. The gene calls are TRBV7-8 and TRBJ2-7; TRBD1 might be the D (6 bases). This CDR3 comprises 15 residues. The germline V gene has CDR1 SGHVS and CDR2 FQNEAQ. CDR3 region: CASSSGQLGPYEQHF. The CDR3 bases are TGTGCCAGCAGCTCCGGACAGTTAGGTCCCTACGAGCAGCACTTC.

This clonotype showed up many times. The chain carries TRBV19 and TRBJ2-3; 9 nucleotides align to TRBD2. V shed 3 bases and J 6 bases; nucleotides not matched to a gene: 10. Germline V gene data show CDR1 as LNHDA and CDR2 as SQIVND (reference sequence). The CDR3 consists of 16 residues. CDR3 sequence (DNA): TGTGCCAGTAGTATTGGGGCGGGACTAGCATCCGATACGCAGTATTTT. This translates into CASSIGAGLASDTQYF.

This clonotype was detected a few times. The rearrangement uses TRBV27 and TRBJ2-3; no clear D. V lost 7 bases, J lost 7 bases, and 9 bases lay in between. The CDR3 covers 11 residues. In germline, CDR1 is MNHEY, CDR2 SMNVEV (reference sequence). The CDR3 reads CASMPTHTQYF. The CDR3 DNA reads TGTGCCAGCATGCCCACCCATACGCAGTATTTT.

In regard to this clonotype: A far more abundant clone sits one base away, making this likely a read error. V is TRBV7-9 and J is TRBJ2-7; D uncertain. V was cut by 0 bases and J by 3 bases, with 9 bases left in between. The germline V gene has CDR1 SEHNR and CDR2 FQNEAQ (reference sequence). This CDR3 has 14 amino acids. CDR3 amino acids: CASSLACLSYEQYF. CDR3 bases: TGTGCCAGCAGCTTAGCATGCCTTAGCTACGAGCAGTACTTC.

In this sample, this clonotype turned up many times. The CDR3 DNA reads TGTGCCACCGCCCGGGCCCTGAGTACCGGGGAGCTGTTTTTT. It translates to CATARALSTGELFF. V gene TRBV15 combines with J gene TRBJ2-2; D unresolved. Trimming removed 8 bases from V and 5 bases from J, with 15 bases in between. In germline, CDR1 is LNHNV, CDR2 YYDKDF (reference sequence). This CDR3 has 14 residues. Full variable domain (remainder filled in from reference TRBV15 and TRBJ2-2): DAMVIQNPRYQVTQFGKPVTLSCSQTLNHNVMYWYQQKSSQAPKLLFHYYDKDFNNEADTPDNFQSRRPNTSFCFLDIRSPGLGDTAMYLCATARALSTGELFFGEGSRLTVL.

Comments on this clonotype: Germline and junction disagree at one end, which may indicate a read error. The genes are TRBV20-1 and TRBJ2-2; TRBD1 might be the D (6 bases). Germline-derived CDR1 and CDR2 are DFQATT and SNEGSKA (reference sequence). The CDR3 has 14 residues. CDR3 nucleotides: TGCAGTGCTAGGGGGACATCCGGGTCCGGGGAGCTGCTTTTT. It codes for CSARGTSGSGELLF.

The chain combines TRBV12-3 or TRBV12-4 with TRBJ2-2; tentatively, D is TRBD1 or TRBD2 (5 bases each). V lost 6 bases and J lost 2, with 16 bases in between. This CDR3 spans 16 amino acids. Here the CDR3 reads CASSSRDGYNTGELFF. DNA for the CDR3: TGTGCCAGCAGCTCCCGGGACGGATATAACACCGGGGAGCTGTTTTTT.

This clonotype was recorded a few times. A much larger clone is a single base away; this may be a read error. The V call is TRBV6-5, the J call TRBJ1-3; the D gene is possibly TRBD1 (5 bases). CDR3 length: 17 amino acids. CDR1 and CDR2 (germline): MNHEY, SVGAGI. V gave up 0 bases and J gave up 4 bases, with 16 bases separating them. The DNA for the CDR3 is TGTGCCAGCAGTTACTCGATTGACAGTGGGCCAGGAAACACCATATATTTT. Encoded protein: CASSYSIDSGPGNTIYF.

This clonotype was seen at least ten times. V gene TRBV20-1 combines with J gene TRBJ2-2; no definite D call. V lost 0 bases and J 3 bases, leaving 5 bases between the germline ends. This CDR3 contains 13 residues. CDR1 and CDR2 (germline): DFQATT, SNEGSKA (reference sequence). The CDR3 DNA sequence: TGCAGTGCTAGAGATCCGTACACCGGGGAGCTGTTTTTT. Its protein product is CSARDPYTGELFF.

This clonotype was counted ten times or more. DNA of the CDR3: TGTGCCAGCAGCCTGGGGGGTAGCGGCAATGAGCAGTTCTTC. Residues: CASSLGGSGNEQFF. The chain recombines TRBV3-1 with TRBJ2-1; D may be TRBD2 (6 bases). Trimming pared 4 bases from V and 6 bases from J, leaving 13 bases between. Germline V CDR1 and CDR2: LGHDT, YNNKEL (reference sequence). This CDR3 is 14 amino acids long.

Notes on this clonotype: This sequence is one base from a far larger clone and is likely a read error. This chain joins TRBV2 and TRBJ2-7, with 12 positions matching TRBD1. TRBJ2-5 matches the DNA end more closely, so the J call is doubtful. The germline V gene encodes CDR1 SNHLY and CDR2 FYNNEI. The CDR3 sequence is 14 residues long. CDR3 sequence reads: CAISGTGGGETQYF. CDR3 coding DNA: TGTGCCATCAGCGGGACAGGGGGCGGAGAGACCCAGTACTTC.

V is TRBV20-1 and J is TRBJ1-1; the D is unclear. Germline loops: CDR1 DFQATT, CDR2 SNEGSKA (reference sequence). Trimming cost V 5 bases and J 11 bases, with 15 bases left between them. The CDR3 covers 11 residues. CDR3 amino acids: CSARNTLWAFF. The DNA for the CDR3 is TGCAGTGCTCGGAATACCCTGTGGGCTTTCTTT.

This clonotype occurred a few times. A much larger clone is a single base away; this may be a read error. This chain uses TRBV28 with TRBJ2-5, with no clear D. The CDR3 loop spans 11 amino acids. Germline CDR1 reads MDHEN; CDR2 reads SYDVKM. CDR3 DNA sequence: TGTGCCAGCTTATCCGGAGAGACCAAGTACTTC. This translates into CASLSGETKYF.

With regard to this clonotype: The junction departs from the called germline gene at one end, perhaps through a read error. The V call is TRBV28, the J call TRBJ1-2; D unresolved. The CDR3 has 14 amino acids. Germline CDR1 is MDHEN and CDR2 is SYDVKM. The CDR3 sequence is CASSLTQARDGYNF. The CDR3 DNA follows: TGTGCCAGCAGTTTAACGCAGGCACGAGATGGCTACAACTTC.

This clonotype was detected ten times or more. The J gene is TRBJ2-5, the V gene TRBV25-1; 9 nucleotides line up with TRBD1. Losses at the gene ends were 4 bases for V and 2 bases for J; bases not matched to a gene: 5. The CDR3 loop spans 15 amino acids. Germline CDR1 reads MGHDK; CDR2 reads SYGVNS. Here the CDR3 reads CASSAGTGPQETQYF. The CDR3 nucleotides read TGTGCCAGCAGTGCCGGGACAGGGCCACAAGAGACCCAGTACTTC.